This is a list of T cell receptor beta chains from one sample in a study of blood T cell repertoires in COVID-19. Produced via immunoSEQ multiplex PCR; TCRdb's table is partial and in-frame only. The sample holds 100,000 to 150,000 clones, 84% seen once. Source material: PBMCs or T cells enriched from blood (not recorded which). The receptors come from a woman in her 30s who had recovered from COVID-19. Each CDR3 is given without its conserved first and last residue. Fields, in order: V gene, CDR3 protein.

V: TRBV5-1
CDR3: ASSGQGGLYEQY

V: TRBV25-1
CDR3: ASRGTYGKEKLF

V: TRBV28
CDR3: ASSPQGDRVSPLH

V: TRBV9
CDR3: ASSVGGAYNEQF

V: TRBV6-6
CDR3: ATSGPGETQY

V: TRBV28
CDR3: ASIRDRVNTEAF

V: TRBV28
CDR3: ASKVSSPFSRERTGELF

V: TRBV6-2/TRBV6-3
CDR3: ASSTRTSGRSYNEQF

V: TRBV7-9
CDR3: ASSLAPGAEAF

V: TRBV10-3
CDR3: ATWEGINEQF

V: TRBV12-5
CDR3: ASGLQVLIDEQY

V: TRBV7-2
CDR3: ASSLFAGGFNEQF

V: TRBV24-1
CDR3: ATSDTRTGWAGELF

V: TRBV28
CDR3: ASSLRGGNEKLF

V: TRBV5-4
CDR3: ASSLGGSGNTIY

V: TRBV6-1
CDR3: ASSEVHGGILPGELF

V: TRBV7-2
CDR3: ASSPSGSSYNEQF